This TCR beta chain came from a study of control samples from healthy donors and cancer patients. Assay used: immunoSEQ multiplex PCR; TCRdb lists only in-frame clones, some missing. Of more than 65,000 clones listed, around 84% are singletons. Germline lookup yields CDR1 SEHNR and CDR2 FQNEAQ (reference sequence). V was pared by 3 bases and J by 6 bases, with 8 bases between. The CDR3 sequence is 13 residues long. The sample consisted of blood. This TCR came from a man between 45 and 60 years old in good health. The V call is TRBV7-9, the J call TRBJ2-2; D remains ambiguous. The chain's CDR3 is CASSFLSAGELFF. The CDR3, as DNA: TGTGCCAGCAGCTTTTTGTCGGCCGGGGAGCTGTTTTTT.